This TCR beta chain is drawn from a study of T cells in Graves' hyperthyroidism and ophthalmopathy. V was trimmed by 3 bases and J by 0 bases, leaving 12 bases between them. The germline V gene encodes CDR1 SEHNR and CDR2 FQNEAQ (reference sequence). This CDR3 contains 15 residues. Template material for amplifying TCR beta CDR3 regions consisted of RNA transcripts. HTBI primers were used for first-round RT-PCR of the TCR CDR3. TCRdb reprocessed the multiplex PCR reads with MiXCR, giving one entry per CDR3 protein. Altogether a few hundred thousand distinct CDR3 sequences are present, roughly 16% being singletons, with the ten largest covering 25% to 30%.

Input material: blood. This receptor was taken from a woman younger than 45 with Graves' ophthalmopathy. This chain joins TRBV7-9 and TRBJ2-7; D may be TRBD1 or TRBD2 (6 bases each). CDR3 bases: TGTGCCAGCAGCTTCGGGGGCCTTATCTCCTACGAGCAGTACTTC. Its translation: CASSFGGLISYEQYF.